This TCR beta chain came from a study of OX40 agonist ivuxolimab in advanced cancers. Study at large: Patients received ivuxolimab, an intravenous treatment, every 2 weeks at 0.01 to 10 mg/kg. Partial responses occurred in Three dose-escalation patients, one with hepatocellular carcinoma and two with cutaneous melanoma.

Study-level points and caveats: CD4+ T cells averaged fewer expanded clones than CD8+ T cells.

Clones were read by immunoSEQ multiplex PCR, and TCRdb kept only the in-frame ones, dropping some. The table shows some 63,000 clones, with approximately 92% occurring only once. This clone was detected once. Its antigen is not known. The germline V gene has CDR1 MGHRA and CDR2 YSYEKL. The CDR3 has 13 residues. The V gene lost 1 base and the J gene lost 6 bases, with 8 bases spanning the gap. Sequenced material: CD4+ or CD8+ T cells sorted from blood, taken in a trial of the OX40 agonist ivuxolimab. This rearrangement joins TRBV4-1 to TRBJ2-3, with D maybe TRBD2 (5 bases). The origin of this receptor is an adult with an advanced solid tumor such as melanoma, head and neck, liver or kidney cancer. The CDR3 DNA sequence: TGCGCCAGCAGCCAAGTCCGGGGTGATACGCAGTATTTT. This codes for CASSQVRGDTQYF.